This T cell receptor beta chain was identified in a study of blood T cell repertoires in COVID-19. Overall study context: T cells, B-cell-depleted T cells, or PBMCs supplied cDNA or gDNA.

V lost 5 bases and J lost 2; bases outside the gene matches: 19. Germline loops: CDR1 LNHDA, CDR2 SQIVND (reference sequence). CDR3 length equals 19 residues. Assay: immunoSEQ multiplex PCR; the TCRdb copy retains only in-frame clones and omits some. Found here are about 130,000 clones, around 83% of them singletons; the top ten hold about 11%. This chain links TRBV19 with TRBJ2-7, with 9 positions matching TRBD2. Sequencing was carried out using peripheral blood. This receptor was obtained from a man in his 60s with acute or convalescent COVID-19. CDR3 sequence (DNA): TGTGCCAGTAGTCCCCAGGGGAGGCTAGCGGGATCTACAACCTACGAGCAGTACTTC. This encodes CASSPQGRLAGSTTYEQYF. The full variable domain, with the rest looked up from reference TRBV19 and TRBJ2-7, is DGGITQSPKYLFRKEGQNVTLSCEQNLNHDAMYWYRQDPGQGLRLIYYSQIVNDFQKGDIAEGYSVSREKKESFPLTVTSAQKNPTAFYLCASSPQGRLAGSTTYEQYFGPGTRLTVT.